Sequencing of this T cell receptor beta chain was carried out in a study of T cells in Graves' hyperthyroidism and ophthalmopathy. There are 13 residues in the CDR3. V shed 4 bases and J 13 bases; nucleotides not matched to a gene: 12. The germline V gene encodes CDR1 KGHSH and CDR2 LQKENI. The study's findings and limits: A median roughly 6.6 months before onset, the model predicted ophthalmopathy. Ophthalmopathy cases were set apart from stable hyperthyroidism by a 13 V-J model.

This clonotype was recorded at least ten times. The antigen is unknown. The PBMCs were sourced from fresh peripheral blood (around 9.3 ml). RNA transcripts were the template for amplifying TCR beta CDR3 regions. HTBI primers were the set used in a first-round RT-PCR of the TCR CDR3. TCRdb re-called the multiplex PCR reads through MiXCR, storing one row per CDR3 protein. Here the sample spans about 510,000 distinct CDR3 sequences, 14% being singletons. The source is a woman aged 40-49 years with Graves' hyperthyroidism. Sequenced sample: blood. This chain connects TRBV18 to TRBJ1-2; 7 bases are shared with TRBD1. The CDR3 nucleotides are TGTGCCAGCTCACTCACCGGGACAGCGTTAGTCACCTTC. It specifies CASSLTGTALVTF.